The 10 T cell receptor beta chains presented below share a single source sample, sequenced in a study of blood T cells in healthy people across ages. A J-beta primer mix and a sample-barcoded 5' primer were used in a second PCR of roughly 6 to 12 cycles. Each CDR3 protein gets one entry after TCRdb re-called the 5' RACE reads with MiXCR. The sample shows roughly 1,500,000 distinct CDR3 sequences, about 35% of them seen only once. Input material: blood. The receptors come from a young woman in good health.

This clonotype has ten or more counts. The V call is TRBV20-1, the J call TRBJ2-7; 8 positions agree with TRBD2. The trim removed 4 bases at V and 6 bases at J, leaving 8 bases unmatched. The CDR3 loop spans 13 amino acids. The germline CDR1 and CDR2 sequences are DFQATT and SNEGSKA (reference sequence). In nucleotides, the CDR3 is TGCAGTGCTAACCGGGGGGGCAGGGGCGAGCAGTACTTC. Amino acids: CSANRGGRGEQYF.

This clonotype was counted ten times or more. The chain links TRBV7-9 to TRBJ2-2, with unresolved D. CDR3 length: 15 amino acids. Germline V CDR1 and CDR2: SEHNR, FQNEAQ (reference sequence). V was shortened by 3 bases and J by 0 bases, with 8 bases between the two germline ends. CDR3 coding DNA: TGTGCCAGCAGCTTGGGGTTCGCGAACACCGGGGAGCTGTTTTTT. Encoded protein: CASSLGFANTGELFF.

A word on this clonotype: A much larger clone differs from this one at a single base, so this may be a read error. V is TRBV7-2 and J is TRBJ2-1, with D perhaps being TRBD1 or TRBD2 (5 bases each). The CDR3 contains 15 residues. Germline-derived CDR1 and CDR2 are SGHTA and FQGNSA. Between the trimmed V and J ends, which lost 1 base and 6 bases, there was a span of 13 bases. CDR3 loop: CASSLEPGTCNEQFF. The DNA of the CDR3 is TGTGCCAGCAGCTTAGAACCGGGGACCTGCAATGAGCAGTTCTTC.

J is TRBJ1-5 and V is TRBV12-3 or TRBV12-4; D is ambiguous. Trimming stripped 8 bases from V and 2 bases from J, with 10 bases between. The CDR3 extends over 13 amino acids. The CDR3 loop is CASHGGGNQPQHF. DNA of the CDR3: TGTGCCAGCCACGGAGGTGGCAATCAGCCCCAGCATTTT.

This clonotype has just a few counts. The chain links TRBV5-6 to TRBJ1-1; 8 nucleotides match TRBD1. Germline CDR1 SGHDT, CDR2 YYEEEE. The trim removed 3 bases at V and 6 bases at J, leaving 7 bases unmatched. The CDR3 contains 14 residues. CDR3 bases: TGTGCCAGCAGCTCGGACAGGGCGAGGGCTGAAGCTTTCTTT. This codes for CASSSDRARAEAFF.

V is TRBV24-1 and J is TRBJ2-6; D is ambiguous. The CDR3 loop spans 17 amino acids. Between the trimmed V and J ends, which lost 3 bases and 0 bases, there was a span of 11 bases. From germline, CDR1 is KGHDR and CDR2 SFDVKD. The CDR3 loop is CATSDMGKGSGANVLTF. DNA for the CDR3: TGTGCCACCAGTGATATGGGGAAGGGCTCTGGGGCCAACGTCCTGACTTTC.

This chain joins TRBV29-1 and TRBJ2-3, with D tentatively TRBD2 (7 bases). V lost 6 bases, J lost 1 base, and 14 bases lay in between. CDR1 is SQVTM and CDR2 is ANQGSEA in the germline V gene. CDR3 length: 14 amino acids. CDR3 amino acids: CSVEGGEGTDTQYF. The CDR3 DNA sequence: TGCAGCGTCGAGGGGGGGGAGGGCACAGATACGCAGTATTTT.

This clonotype was counted a single time. A much larger clone lies a single base off, so this may be a read error. The rearrangement uses TRBV4-1 and TRBJ2-1, with D unclear. Germline CDR1 is MGHRA and CDR2 is YSYEKL. The CDR3 is 13 residues long. V gave up 3 bases and J gave up 8 bases, with 11 bases separating them. The CDR3 loop is CASSQVEDDEQFF. Here the CDR3 DNA reads TGCGCCAGCAGCCAGGTTGAGGACGATGAGCAGTTCTTC.

Details on this clonotype: This may come from a read error, since a much larger clone is one base off. The gene calls are TRBV7-3 and TRBJ2-7, with 12 bases lining up with TRBD1. The CDR3 totals 15 residues. Germline CDR1 is SGHTA and CDR2 is FQGTGA. The CDR3 loop reads CASSFGTGGEYEHYF. CDR3 sequence (DNA): TGTGCCAGCAGCTTTGGGACAGGGGGCGAGTACGAGCACTACTTC.

This clonotype was counted only a few times. The chain is built from TRBV7-9 and TRBJ2-5; a possible D gene is TRBD1 (6 bases). Germline V CDR1 and CDR2: SEHNR, FQNEAQ (reference sequence). V was clipped by 3 bases and J by 1 base, with 18 bases between them. The CDR3 runs to 17 residues. CDR3: CASSFVDKTGIQETQYF. The CDR3 bases are TGTGCCAGCAGCTTTGTCGATAAAACAGGGATCCAAGAGACCCAGTACTTC.